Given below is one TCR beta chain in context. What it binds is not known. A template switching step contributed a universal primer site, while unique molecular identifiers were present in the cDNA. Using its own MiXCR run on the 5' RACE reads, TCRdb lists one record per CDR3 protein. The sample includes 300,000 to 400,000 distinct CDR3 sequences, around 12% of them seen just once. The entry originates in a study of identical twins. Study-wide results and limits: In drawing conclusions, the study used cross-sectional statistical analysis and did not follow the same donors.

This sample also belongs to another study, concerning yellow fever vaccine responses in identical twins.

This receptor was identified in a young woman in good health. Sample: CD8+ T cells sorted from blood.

CDR3 protein: CASSLATEQETQYF. DNA for the CDR3: TGTGCCAGCAGCTTAGCAACGGAGCAAGAGACCCAGTACTTC. This sequence joins TRBV7-9 and TRBJ2-5, with D uncertain. Trimming shortened V by 0 bases and J by 2 bases, and 7 bases separated the two germline ends. The germline V gene has CDR1 SEHNR and CDR2 FQNEAQ (reference sequence). The CDR3 sequence is 14 residues long. Complete variable domain (other parts from reference TRBV7-9 and TRBJ2-5): DTGVSQNPRHKITKRGQNVTFRCDPISEHNRLYWYRQTLGQGPEFLTYFQNEAQLEKSRLLSDRFSAERPKGSFSTLEIQRTEQGDSAMYLCASSLATEQETQYFGPGTRLLVL.